The entry below describes one TCR beta chain. Unmatched junction bases numbered 12, after V lost 4 bases and J lost 2 bases. The CDR3 runs 17 residues. Germline V gene lookup returns CDR1 SGHRS and CDR2 YFSETQ. Libraries were prepared by immunoSEQ multiplex PCR; TCRdb keeps only in-frame clonotypes and omits some of them. The table includes around 250,000 clones, approximately 81% detected once. This sample is drawn from a study of blood T cell repertoires in COVID-19. Study information: Acute and convalescent COVID-19 samples came from the United States, Italy and Spain.

Sample: peripheral blood. The genes are TRBV5-1 and TRBJ2-7; 10 nucleotides align to TRBD1. This TCR was recovered from a young woman with acute or convalescent COVID-19. The CDR3 spells CASSPQIRTGGAYEQYF. CDR3 nucleotide sequence: TGCGCCAGCAGCCCACAAATCAGGACAGGGGGAGCCTACGAGCAGTACTTC.